Presented here are 32 T cell receptor beta chains from one specimen sequenced in a study of response to subunit inactivated influenza vaccine (dated by TCRdb to 2016 to 2018). The method behind the library was RT-PCR. Sequencing used an Illumina HiSeq 2500. TCRdb handled the public reads itself, with Q25 trimming in fastp and clone calling in MiXCR, and kept productive beta chains. Entries that share a CDR3 protein sequence are merged under the most common genes and DNA. This sample lists about 580,000 distinct CDR3 sequences; about 15% were detected once. The ten largest clones represent approximately 12% of the sample. The sequencing here drew on PBMCs from blood, taken about 13 days after vaccination. The receptors originated from a man aged 45 to 65 who received an inactivated influenza vaccine. Donor details come from another sample of the same person, matched by shared clones.

This clonotype appeared a few times. V and J are TRBV5-6 and TRBJ2-1, with D perhaps TRBD1 or TRBD2 (7 bases each). This CDR3 has 12 residues. CDR1 and CDR2 from the germline V gene are SGHDT and YYEEEE. V was trimmed by 5 bases and J by 10 bases, leaving 13 bases between them. CDR3 nucleotide sequence: TGTGCCAGCAGGCCCAGGGGGGGCGAGCAGTTCTTC. This sequence encodes CASRPRGGEQFF.

This clonotype was seen a handful of times. The rearrangement joins TRBV20-1 to TRBJ1-1, with a possible D match to TRBD1 (6 bases). The ends were cut back, 6 bases at V and 6 bases at J, with 20 bases in the middle. The CDR3 sequence is 14 residues long. The germline V gene has CDR1 DFQATT and CDR2 SNEGSKA (reference sequence). The CDR3 sequence is CSARQVAVWAEAFF. CDR3 bases: TGCAGTGCCAGACAGGTCGCCGTTTGGGCTGAAGCTTTCTTT.

The V and J genes are TRBV12-3 or TRBV12-4 and TRBJ2-1; 7 bases line up with TRBD2. The V and J ends lost 7 bases and 9 bases, in that order; junction bases with no gene match: 12. CDR3 length equals 14 residues. CDR3 DNA: TGTGCCAGCACCCGGGGCGGGGGACTGGGTGAGCAGTTCTTC. It codes for CASTRGGGLGEQFF.

The gene calls are TRBV12-3 or TRBV12-4 and TRBJ2-3, with 8 bases aligning to TRBD1. V shed 3 bases, J shed 1 base, and the junction held 12 bases outside the gene matches. The CDR3 sequence is 18 residues long. DNA for the CDR3: TGTGCCAGCAGTTTGGGGCAGGGGGCGAGGATCGGCACAGATACGCAGTATTTT. Translating it yields CASSLGQGARIGTDTQYF.

A few counts support this clonotype. The rearrangement joins TRBV5-1 to TRBJ1-4; D call uncertain. Germline V lookup: CDR1 SGHRS, CDR2 YFSETQ. V gave up 1 base and J gave up 5 bases, with 12 bases separating them. The CDR3 length is 15 residues. In nucleotides, the CDR3 is TGCGCCAGCAGCTTGTCCGGCAGCCTAAATGAAAAACTGTTTTTT. Translation: CASSLSGSLNEKLFF.

The chain links TRBV7-2 to TRBJ2-7; D is uncertain. The CDR3 totals 12 residues. Germline lookup yields CDR1 SGHTA and CDR2 FQGNSA. With 4 bases removed from V and 6 bases from J, the gap between germline ends came to 10 bases. The CDR3 protein is CASSSVLSEQYF. CDR3 sequence (DNA): TGTGCCAGCAGCTCCGTTTTAAGCGAGCAGTACTTC.

This clonotype was observed a few times. The chain recombines TRBV27 with TRBJ2-4, with 8 bases that match TRBD2. The V gene end was trimmed by 3 bases and the J gene end by 9 bases; junction bases not matched to a gene: 7. Germline CDR1 MNHEY, CDR2 SMNVEV (reference sequence). This CDR3 has 14 residues. CDR3 sequence: CASSFVSGNGIQYF. DNA for the CDR3: TGTGCCAGCAGTTTTGTTAGCGGGAACGGCATTCAGTACTTC.

This clonotype occurred a few times. The chain is built from TRBV29-1 and TRBJ2-3; TRBD1 or TRBD2 may be the D gene (6 bases each). The germline V and J ends were trimmed by 8 bases and 6 bases, with 24 bases remaining between them. CDR1 and CDR2 (germline): SQVTM, ANQGSEA. CDR3 length: 15 amino acids. In DNA, the CDR3 is TGCAGCTTACGCCCCGTGGGGGGCTTTATGGATACGCAGTATTTT. This sequence encodes CSLRPVGGFMDTQYF.

The chain uses TRBV7-2 and TRBJ2-7; D might be TRBD1 (5 bases). The CDR3 has 15 amino acids. Germline CDR1 reads SGHTA; CDR2 reads FQGNSA. V was pared by 4 bases and J by 4 bases, with 17 bases between. The CDR3 nucleotides are TGTGCCAGCAGCTCCGCTTGGGGCCCAATGTACGAGCAGTACTTC. Translation: CASSSAWGPMYEQYF.

The V and J genes are TRBV5-6 and TRBJ1-2; D not resolved. The germline CDR1 and CDR2 sequences are SGHDT and YYEEEE. The CDR3 covers 13 residues. V was shortened by 4 bases and J by 4 bases, with 11 bases between the two germline ends. The CDR3 DNA follows: TGTGCCAGCAGCCTGGGTTCTCTCTATGGCTACACCTTC. This translates into CASSLGSLYGYTF.

This clonotype was detected many times. This chain connects TRBV18 to TRBJ1-2; the D gene is possibly TRBD1 (6 bases). V lost 2 bases to trimming and J lost 7 bases, with 11 bases between them. Germline CDR1 is KGHSH and CDR2 is LQKENI. The CDR3 extends over 13 amino acids. The chain's CDR3 is CASSPAGVLGYTF. DNA of the CDR3: TGTGCCAGCTCACCAGCAGGGGTTCTTGGCTACACCTTC.

The table lists this clonotype with a few counts. V usage is TRBV3-1 and J usage is TRBJ1-1, with a possible D match to TRBD1 (6 bases). The CDR3 length is 14 residues. Germline V gene data show CDR1 as LGHDT and CDR2 as YNNKEL (reference sequence). V was clipped by 4 bases and J by 4 bases, with 13 bases between them. The DNA of the CDR3 is TGTGCCAGCAGCCGGGGACAAAGGGTCACTGAAGCTTTCTTT. It yields the protein CASSRGQRVTEAFF.

This chain links TRBV6-5 with TRBJ2-5, with TRBD2 matching 13 bases. V shed 2 bases, J shed 2 bases, and the junction held 11 bases outside the gene matches. Germline loops: CDR1 MNHEY, CDR2 SVGAGI. CDR3 length: 19 residues. CDR3 sequence: CASSYRGLAGAGSQETQYF. As DNA, the CDR3 is TGTGCCAGCAGTTACCGAGGACTAGCGGGGGCCGGCTCACAAGAGACCCAGTACTTC.

This clonotype came up a few times. V gene TRBV7-3 combines with J gene TRBJ2-2; 10 bases align to TRBD2. The length of the CDR3 is 16 residues. J lost 6 bases, V lost 0 bases, and 4 bases had no gene match. Germline V CDR1 and CDR2: SGHTA, FQGTGA. Here the CDR3 DNA reads TGTGCCAGCAGCTTAACTCCTAGCGGGAGTTCCGGGGAGCTGTTTTTT. Residues: CASSLTPSGSSGELFF.

This clonotype was seen a handful of times. The J gene is TRBJ1-1, the V gene TRBV30; D ambiguous. CDR1 GTSNPN and CDR2 SVGIG come from the germline V gene (reference sequence). The CDR3 has 12 residues. The V and J ends lost 3 bases and 2 bases respectively, with 7 bases between them. The CDR3 nucleotides read TGTGCCTGGAGACACCTAAACACTGAAGCTTTCTTT. Protein product: CAWRHLNTEAFF.

CDR3 in amino acids: CASSPAGGGETQYF. In DNA, the CDR3 is TGTGCCAGCAGTCCAGCAGGGGGGGGAGAGACCCAGTACTTC. The gene calls are TRBV28 and TRBJ2-5; D is perhaps TRBD1 or TRBD2 (7 bases each). CDR3 length: 14 residues. Germline CDR1 and CDR2: MDHEN and SYDVKM. Trimming took 5 bases from V and 4 from J, leaving 14 bases between them.

The chain recombines TRBV21-1 with TRBJ1-2; TRBD1 is taken as the D call from the table, unchecked against the DNA. TRBV21-1 corresponds to a pseudogene. The CDR3 has 16 residues. In DNA, the CDR3 is TGTGCCAGCAATTATCTCCTACGGGACAGGGGGCTGGGCTACACCTTC. Protein: CASNYLLRDRGLGYTF.

This clonotype was recorded a few times. The chain couples TRBV7-8 to TRBJ1-5; tentatively, D is TRBD1 (5 bases). The CDR3 consists of 15 residues. V was trimmed by 1 base and J by 0 bases, leaving 7 bases between them. CDR1 is SGHVS, CDR2 FQNEAQ, per germline. CDR3 nucleotides: TGTGCCAGCAGCTTAGGACAGTTTAGCAATCAGCCCCAGCATTTT. It specifies CASSLGQFSNQPQHF.

The chain is built from TRBV6-1 and TRBJ1-6; D is perhaps TRBD1 (5 bases). The V end was cut by 5 bases, the J end by 6 bases, with 17 bases between. Germline V gives CDR1 MNHNS, CDR2 SASEGT. This CDR3 has 16 residues. This CDR3 is CASSKGRVEGNSPLHF. CDR3 sequence (DNA): TGTGCCAGCAGTAAGGGCAGGGTAGAGGGTAATTCACCCCTCCACTTT.

The chain has TRBV12-3 or TRBV12-4 and TRBJ1-1, with D perhaps TRBD1 (5 bases). Trimming removed 6 bases at V and 6 bases at J, with 17 bases between. CDR3 length equals 14 residues. Here the CDR3 reads CASRDLDRRPEAFF. The CDR3 DNA reads as TGTGCCAGCAGGGACCTCGACAGACGCCCTGAAGCTTTCTTT.

The rearrangement uses TRBV2 and TRBJ1-2; no definite D call. This CDR3 region has 13 residues. V lost 5 bases and J 1 base, leaving 8 bases between the germline ends. Germline CDR1 is SNHLY and CDR2 is FYNNEI. The CDR3 region has the DNA TGTGCCAGCAGTCCGGAGGATAACTATGGCTACACCTTC. This codes for CASSPEDNYGYTF. The variable domain in full, completed from reference TRBV2 and TRBJ1-2, reads EPEVTQTPSHQVTQMGQEVILRCVPISNHLYFYWYRQILGQKVEFLVSFYNNEISEKSEIFDDQFSVERPDGSNFTLKIRSTKLEDSAMYFCASSPEDNYGYTFGSGTRLTVV.

This clonotype was counted only a few times. The CDR3 is CASSLFWGGGSTDTQYF. The CDR3 DNA follows: TGTGCCAGCAGTTTGTTCTGGGGCGGGGGGAGCACAGATACGCAGTATTTT. The J gene is TRBJ2-3, the V gene TRBV12-3 or TRBV12-4, with TRBD2 matching over 8 bases. Trimming removed 3 bases from V and 0 bases from J; junction bases left unmatched: 8. CDR3 size: 17 residues.

V is TRBV19 and J is TRBJ2-5; 7 bases line up with TRBD1. This CDR3 has 16 amino acids. Germline CDR1 and CDR2: LNHDA and SQIVND (reference sequence). V lost 5 bases and J lost 4; bases outside the gene matches: 13. The chain's CDR3 is CASSDRQGWWGETQYF. In DNA form, the CDR3 reads TGTGCCAGTAGTGATCGACAGGGCTGGTGGGGAGAGACCCAGTACTTC.

This clonotype has more than one count but fewer than ten. This chain uses TRBV19 with TRBJ2-1; TRBD1 matches at 12 bases. This CDR3 spans 18 amino acids. Germline V CDR1 and CDR2: LNHDA, SQIVND (reference sequence). V was clipped by 3 bases and J by 5 bases; unmatched bases: 11. CDR3 bases: TGTGCCAGTAGTATGTTTTGGGACAGGGGGCCCCCAGACAATGAGCAGTTCTTC. Translated, it gives CASSMFWDRGPPDNEQFF.

Only a few counts were recorded for this clonotype. The chain links TRBV4-2 to TRBJ2-7; TRBD1 matches 7 bases. Per the germline V gene, CDR1 is LGHNA and CDR2 is YNFKEQ. This CDR3 is 15 amino acids long. V lost 1 base to trimming and J lost 1 base; unmatched junction nucleotides: 4. The CDR3 DNA sequence: TGTGCCAGCAGCCAAGGACAGGGCTTGTCCTACGAGCAGTACTTC. It translates to CASSQGQGLSYEQYF.

This clonotype was detected ten times or more. The CDR3 coding sequence is TGTGCCAGCAGCCAAGCGGCAGGCTTCAGCTCCTATAATTCACCCCTCCACTTT. It yields the protein CASSQAAGFSSYNSPLHF. V usage is TRBV3-1 and J usage is TRBJ1-6; D is ambiguous. The ends were cut back, 1 base at V and 0 bases at J, with 13 bases in the middle. The CDR3 length is 18 residues. CDR1 is LGHDT and CDR2 is YNNKEL in the germline V gene (reference sequence).

The chain carries TRBV28 and TRBJ1-1; D is unclear. The V end lost 4 bases, the J end lost 0 bases, and 15 bases lay between the germline ends. Germline CDR1 and CDR2: MDHEN and SYDVKM. The CDR3 contains 16 residues. The CDR3, as DNA: TGTGCCAGCAGTTGGTCCGGTGGAACAATGAACACTGAAGCTTTCTTT. It encodes CASSWSGGTMNTEAFF.

This chain connects TRBV20-1 to TRBJ2-4; TRBD1 aligns across 10 bases. This CDR3 contains 15 residues. V lost 0 bases, J lost 6 bases, and 5 bases stayed unmatched. Per germline, CDR1 DFQATT and CDR2 SNEGSKA (reference sequence). The CDR3 spells CSARENRDRGNIQYF. The CDR3 nucleotides read TGCAGTGCTAGAGAAAACCGGGACAGGGGAAACATTCAGTACTTC.

This clonotype was recorded a few times. This chain links TRBV4-2 with TRBJ1-6, with 7 bases fitting TRBD1. Trimming took 4 bases from V and 7 from J; bases not matched to a gene: 7. Germline assignment: CDR1 LGHNA and CDR2 YNFKEQ. This CDR3 region has 15 residues. CDR3 in DNA: TGTGCCAGCAGCCTACCGGGACAGACAAATTCACCCCTCCACTTT. It specifies CASSLPGQTNSPLHF.

V gene TRBV9 combines with J gene TRBJ1-3, with a weak D call TRBD1 (6 bases). Trimming took 3 bases from V and 0 from J, leaving 10 bases between them. The germline V gene encodes CDR1 SGDLS and CDR2 YYNGEE. The CDR3 length is 15 residues. CDR3 protein: CASSAAGVSGNTIYF. CDR3 DNA: TGTGCCAGCAGCGCAGCAGGGGTCTCTGGAAACACCATATATTTT.

This clonotype has ten or more counts. The chain uses TRBV10-3 and TRBJ2-2, with D tentatively TRBD2 (6 bases). Germline CDR1 is ENHRY and CDR2 is SYGVKD. The CDR3 contains 17 residues. The V and J ends lost 6 bases and 5 bases respectively, with 22 bases between them. As DNA, the CDR3 is TGTGCCATCAGGACCCCTCTGGGCGGGGTCAATACCGGGGAGCTGTTTTTT. Its protein is CAIRTPLGGVNTGELFF.

The chain has TRBV2 and TRBJ1-4, with D perhaps TRBD1 (5 bases). The CDR3 totals 14 residues. The germline V gene has CDR1 SNHLY and CDR2 FYNNEI. Trimming took 6 bases from V and 5 from J, leaving 13 bases between them. This chain's CDR3 is CASRVQVTNEKLFF. In nucleotides, the CDR3 is TGTGCCAGCAGGGTACAGGTTACGAATGAAAAACTGTTTTTT.